The 3 T cell receptor beta chains below come from one sample, sequenced in a study of CD8 T cells in Susac syndrome. An input of about 0.45 to 1 ug of RNA was subjected to reverse transcription using random hexamers. TCRdb analysed the immunoSEQ multiplex PCR reads with MiXCR anew, one entry per CDR3 protein. The profile shows about 84,000 distinct CDR3 sequences, about 93% of them singletons. Input material: CD8+ T cells from PBMCs. The source of these receptors is a human donor in good health.

The chain employs TRBV5-1 and TRBJ2-1; D unclear. Trimming took off 9 bases at V and 6 bases at J, with 13 bases between the two ends. From germline, CDR1 is SGHRS and CDR2 YFSETQ. CDR3 length: 12 amino acids. The CDR3 here is CATICLVNEQFF. The CDR3, as DNA: TGCGCCACTATCTGTTTGGTCAATGAGCAGTTCTTC.

This chain joins TRBV7-8 and TRBJ2-7; 10 nucleotides agree with TRBD1. The J segment lost 2 bases and the V segment lost 5 bases, leaving 6 bases of the junction unmatched. Germline assignment: CDR1 SGHVS and CDR2 FQNEAQ. The CDR3 extends over 15 amino acids. The CDR3 bases are TGTGCCAGCAGCCCCGGACAGGGGGGCACCTACGAGCAGTACTTC. Translation: CASSPGQGGTYEQYF. Drawing the rest from reference TRBV7-8 and TRBJ2-7, the complete variable domain is GAGVSQSPRYKVAKRGQDVALRCDPISGHVSLFWYQQALGQGPEFLTYFQNEAQLDKSGLPSDRFFAERPEGSVSTLKIQRTQQEDSAVYLCASSPGQGGTYEQYFGPGTRLTVT.

The chain recombines TRBV11-2 with TRBJ2-3, with D maybe TRBD1 (6 bases). The CDR3 is 14 amino acids. Germline CDR1 SGHAT, CDR2 FQNNGV. Trimming shortened V by 2 bases and J by 2 bases, and 8 bases separated the two germline ends. The CDR3 region has the DNA TGTGCCAGCAGCTTAACAGGGATCACAGATACGCAGTATTTT. It is translated as CASSLTGITDTQYF. Using reference TRBV11-2 and TRBJ2-3 for the parts outside the CDR3, the full variable domain is EAGVAQSPRYKIIEKRQSVAFWCNPISGHATLYWYQQILGQGPKLLIQFQNNGVVDDSQLPKDRFSAERLKGVDSTLKIQPAKLEDSAVYLCASSLTGITDTQYFGPGTRLTVL.